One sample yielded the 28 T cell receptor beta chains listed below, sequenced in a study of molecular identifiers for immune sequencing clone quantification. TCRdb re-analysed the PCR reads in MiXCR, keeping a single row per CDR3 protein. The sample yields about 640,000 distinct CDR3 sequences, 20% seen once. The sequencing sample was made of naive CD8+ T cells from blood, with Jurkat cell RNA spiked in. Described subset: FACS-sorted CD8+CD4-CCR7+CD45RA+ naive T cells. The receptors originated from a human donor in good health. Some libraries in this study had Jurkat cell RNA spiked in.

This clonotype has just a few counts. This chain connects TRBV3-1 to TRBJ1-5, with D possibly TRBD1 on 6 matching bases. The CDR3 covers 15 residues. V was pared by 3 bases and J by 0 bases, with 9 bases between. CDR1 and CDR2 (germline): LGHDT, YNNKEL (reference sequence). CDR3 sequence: CASSQIQGSNQPQHF. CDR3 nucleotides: TGTGCCAGCAGCCAGATACAGGGTAGCAATCAGCCCCAGCATTTT.

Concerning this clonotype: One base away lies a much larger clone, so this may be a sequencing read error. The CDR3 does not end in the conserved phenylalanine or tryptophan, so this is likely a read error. The CDR3 region is CASSRYKGWVGEAFS. As DNA, the CDR3 is TGTGCCAGCAGCCGTTACAAGGGATGGGTTGGTGAAGCTTTCTCT. The chain employs TRBV14 and TRBJ1-1; D is undetermined. Between the trimmed V and J ends, which lost 4 bases and 7 bases, there was a span of 19 bases. CDR1 is SGHDN and CDR2 is FVKESK in the germline V gene. This CDR3 is built from 15 residues.

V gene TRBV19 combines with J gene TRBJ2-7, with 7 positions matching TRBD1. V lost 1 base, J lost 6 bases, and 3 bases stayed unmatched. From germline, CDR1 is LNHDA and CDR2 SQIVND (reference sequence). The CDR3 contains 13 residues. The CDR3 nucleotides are TGTGCCAGTAGTATAGGGACAGGTTCCGAGCAGTACTTC. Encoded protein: CASSIGTGSEQYF.

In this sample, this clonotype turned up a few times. The CDR3 here is CASSQDSGTGPISYEQYF. CDR3 coding DNA: TGTGCCAGCAGCCAAGATTCCGGAACGGGACCTATCTCCTACGAGCAGTACTTC. The rearrangement uses TRBV4-2 and TRBJ2-7; D tentatively reads TRBD1 or TRBD2 (5 bases each). This CDR3 has 18 residues. The germline V gene encodes CDR1 LGHNA and CDR2 YNFKEQ. Trimming pared 0 bases from V and 0 bases from J, leaving 18 bases between.

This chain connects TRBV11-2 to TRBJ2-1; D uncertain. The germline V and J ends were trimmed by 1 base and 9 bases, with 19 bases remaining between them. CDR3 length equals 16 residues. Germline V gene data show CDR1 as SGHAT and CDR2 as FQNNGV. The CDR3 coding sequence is TGTGCCAGCAGCTTAGTTTTCGGGTCTGACCTTGGTGAGCAGTTCTTC. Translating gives CASSLVFGSDLGEQFF. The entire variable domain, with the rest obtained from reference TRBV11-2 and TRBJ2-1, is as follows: EAGVAQSPRYKIIEKRQSVAFWCNPISGHATLYWYQQILGQGPKLLIQFQNNGVVDDSQLPKDRFSAERLKGVDSTLKIQPAKLEDSAVYLCASSLVFGSDLGEQFFGPGTRLTVL.

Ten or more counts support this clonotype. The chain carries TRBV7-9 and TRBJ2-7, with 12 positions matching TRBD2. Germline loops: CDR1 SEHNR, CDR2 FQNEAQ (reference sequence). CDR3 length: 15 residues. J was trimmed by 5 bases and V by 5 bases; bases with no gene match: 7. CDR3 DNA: TGTGCCAGCAGCCCGCGACTAGCGGGGGAGCACGAGCAGTACTTC. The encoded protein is CASSPRLAGEHEQYF.

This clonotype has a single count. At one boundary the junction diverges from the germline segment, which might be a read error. CDR3 residues: CVSSPPDKNIQYF. The CDR3 bases are TGTGTCAGCAGCCCCCCAGACAAAAACATTCAGTACTTC. The chain carries TRBV5-4 and TRBJ2-4; D ambiguous. Germline loops: CDR1 SGHNT, CDR2 YYREEE (reference sequence). The CDR3 extends over 13 amino acids.

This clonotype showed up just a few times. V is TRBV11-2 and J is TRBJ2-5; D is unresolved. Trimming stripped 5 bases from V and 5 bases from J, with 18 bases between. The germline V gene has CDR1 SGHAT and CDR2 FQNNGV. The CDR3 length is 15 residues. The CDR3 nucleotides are TGTGCCAGCAGCCCACTCATGGGCATGATGGAGACCCAGTACTTC. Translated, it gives CASSPLMGMMETQYF.

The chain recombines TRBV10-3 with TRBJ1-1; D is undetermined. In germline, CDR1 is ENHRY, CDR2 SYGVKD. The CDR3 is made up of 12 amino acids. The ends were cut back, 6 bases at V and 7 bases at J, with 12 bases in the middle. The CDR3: CAIRERESEAFF. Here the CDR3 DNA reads TGTGCCATCAGGGAGAGGGAAAGTGAAGCTTTCTTT.

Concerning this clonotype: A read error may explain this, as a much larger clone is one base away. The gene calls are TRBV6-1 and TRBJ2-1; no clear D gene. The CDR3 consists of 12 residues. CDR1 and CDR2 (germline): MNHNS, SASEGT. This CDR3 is CASRVPPDEQSF. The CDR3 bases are TGTGCCAGCAGAGTCCCGCCCGATGAGCAGTCCTTC.

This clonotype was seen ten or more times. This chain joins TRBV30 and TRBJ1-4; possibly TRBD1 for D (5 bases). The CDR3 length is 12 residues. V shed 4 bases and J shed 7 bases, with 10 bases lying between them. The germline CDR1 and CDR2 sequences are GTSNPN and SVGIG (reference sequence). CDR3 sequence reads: CAWKGIAEKLFF. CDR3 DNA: TGTGCCTGGAAGGGGATAGCTGAAAAACTGTTTTTT.

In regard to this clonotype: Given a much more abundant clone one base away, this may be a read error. The CDR3 bases are TGTGCCAGCAGTTCCCCGATCGACAGGTTTGATGGGCAGTTCTTC. This gives the protein CASSSPIDRFDGQFF. V gene TRBV6-5 combines with J gene TRBJ2-1, with a tentative D call TRBD1 (6 bases). V was shortened by 4 bases and J by 12 bases, with 22 bases between the two germline ends. There are 15 residues in the CDR3. Germline V gene data show CDR1 as MNHEY and CDR2 as SVGAGI.

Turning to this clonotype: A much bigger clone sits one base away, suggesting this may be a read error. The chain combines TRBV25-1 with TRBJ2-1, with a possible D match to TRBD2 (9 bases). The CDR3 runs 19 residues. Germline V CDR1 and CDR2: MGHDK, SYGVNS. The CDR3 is CVSSERTGRSGGSYNEQFF. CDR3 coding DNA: TGTGTCAGCAGTGAACGGACAGGGAGGAGCGGGGGGTCCTACAATGAGCAGTTCTTC. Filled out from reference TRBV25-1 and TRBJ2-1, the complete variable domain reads EADIYQTPRYLVIGTGKKITLECSQTMGHDKMYWYQQDPGMELHLIHYSYGVNSTEKGDLSSESTVSRIRTEHFPLTLESARPSHTSQYLCVSSERTGRSGGSYNEQFFGPGTRLTVL.

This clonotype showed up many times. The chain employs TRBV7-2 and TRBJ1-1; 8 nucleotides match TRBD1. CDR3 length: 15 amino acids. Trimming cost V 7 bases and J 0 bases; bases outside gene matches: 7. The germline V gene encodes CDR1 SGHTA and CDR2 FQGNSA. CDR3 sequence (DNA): TGTGCCAGCACCCAAAGGGACAGGCTGAACACTGAAGCTTTCTTT. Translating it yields CASTQRDRLNTEAFF.

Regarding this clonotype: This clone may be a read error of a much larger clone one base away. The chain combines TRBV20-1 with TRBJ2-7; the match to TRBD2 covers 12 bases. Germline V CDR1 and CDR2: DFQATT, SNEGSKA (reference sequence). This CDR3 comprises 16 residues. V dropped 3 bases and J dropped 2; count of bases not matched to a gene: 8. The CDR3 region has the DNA TGCAGTGCTAGGCCCCTAGCGGGGGGGTGTCCCTACGAGCAGTACTTC. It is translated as CSARPLAGGCPYEQYF.

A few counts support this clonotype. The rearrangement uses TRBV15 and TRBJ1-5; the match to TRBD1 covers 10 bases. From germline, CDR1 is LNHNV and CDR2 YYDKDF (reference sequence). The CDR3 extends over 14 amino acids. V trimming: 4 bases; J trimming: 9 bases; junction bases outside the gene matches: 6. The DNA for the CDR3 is TGTGCCACCAGCACGGGACAGGGGTCATGGCCCCAGCATTTT. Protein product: CATSTGQGSWPQHF.

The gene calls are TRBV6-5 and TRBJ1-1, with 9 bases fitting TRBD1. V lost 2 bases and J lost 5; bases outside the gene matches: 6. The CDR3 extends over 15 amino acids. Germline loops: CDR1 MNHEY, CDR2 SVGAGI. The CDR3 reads CASSYPGQGRTEAFF. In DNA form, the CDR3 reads TGTGCCAGCAGTTACCCCGGACAGGGGAGGACTGAAGCTTTCTTT.

This CDR3 reads CASTSGGIDTQYF. CDR3 bases: TGTGCCAGTACTAGCGGGGGGATAGATACGCAGTATTTT. The chain links TRBV19 to TRBJ2-3; the match to TRBD2 covers 11 bases. The CDR3 sequence is 13 residues long. V trimming: 7 bases; J trimming: 5 bases; junction bases outside the gene matches: 2. CDR1 is LNHDA and CDR2 is SQIVND in the germline V gene (reference sequence).

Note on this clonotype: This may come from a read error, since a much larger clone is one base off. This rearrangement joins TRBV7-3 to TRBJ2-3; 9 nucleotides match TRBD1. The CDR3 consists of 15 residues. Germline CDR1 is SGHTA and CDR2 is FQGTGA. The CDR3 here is CASSSRTGEVDTRYF. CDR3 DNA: TGTGCCAGCAGCTCGCGGACAGGGGAGGTAGATACGCGGTATTTT. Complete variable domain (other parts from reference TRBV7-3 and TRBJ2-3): GAGVSQTPSNKVTEKGKYVELRCDPISGHTALYWYRQSLGQGPEFLIYFQGTGAADDSGLPNDRFFAVRPEGSVSTLKIQRTERGDSAVYLCASSSRTGEVDTRYFGPGTRLTVL.

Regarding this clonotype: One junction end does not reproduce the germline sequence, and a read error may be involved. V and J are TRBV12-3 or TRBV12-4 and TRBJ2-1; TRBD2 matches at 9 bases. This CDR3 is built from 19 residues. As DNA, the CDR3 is TGTGCCAGCAGTTTGGGGACCTACAGTAGCGGGGGCCACGACGGGGAGCAGTCCTTC. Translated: CASSLGTYSSGGHDGEQSF.

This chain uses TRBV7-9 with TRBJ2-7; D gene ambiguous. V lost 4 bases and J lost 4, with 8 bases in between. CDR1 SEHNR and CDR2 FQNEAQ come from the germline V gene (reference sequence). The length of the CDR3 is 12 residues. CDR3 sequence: CASSSLEYEQYF. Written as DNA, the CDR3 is TGTGCCAGCAGCTCTCTTGAATACGAGCAGTACTTC.

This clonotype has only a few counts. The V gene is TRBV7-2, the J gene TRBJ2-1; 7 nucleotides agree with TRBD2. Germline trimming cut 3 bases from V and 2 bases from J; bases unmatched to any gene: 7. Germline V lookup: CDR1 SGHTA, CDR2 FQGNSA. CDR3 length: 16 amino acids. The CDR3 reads CASSFDAGDTYNEQFF. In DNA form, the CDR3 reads TGTGCCAGCAGCTTTGACGCGGGAGATACCTACAATGAGCAGTTCTTC.

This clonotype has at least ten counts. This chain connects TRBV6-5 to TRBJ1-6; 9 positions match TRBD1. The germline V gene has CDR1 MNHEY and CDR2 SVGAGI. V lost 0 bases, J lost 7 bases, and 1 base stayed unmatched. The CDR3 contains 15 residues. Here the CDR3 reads CASSYSTGGNSPLHF. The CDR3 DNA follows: TGTGCCAGCAGTTACTCGACAGGGGGAAATTCACCCCTCCACTTT.

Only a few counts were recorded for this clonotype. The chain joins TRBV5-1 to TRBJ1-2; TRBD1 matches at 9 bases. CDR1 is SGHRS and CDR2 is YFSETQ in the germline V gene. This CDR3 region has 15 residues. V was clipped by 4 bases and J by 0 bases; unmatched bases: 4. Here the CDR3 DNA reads TGCGCCAGCAGCCTCGACAGGGGGGCTAACTATGGCTACACCTTC. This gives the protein CASSLDRGANYGYTF.

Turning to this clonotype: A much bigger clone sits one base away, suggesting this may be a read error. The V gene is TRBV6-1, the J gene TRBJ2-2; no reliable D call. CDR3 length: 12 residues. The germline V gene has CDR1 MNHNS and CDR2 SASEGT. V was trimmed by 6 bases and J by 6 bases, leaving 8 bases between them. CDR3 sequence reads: CASSGWAGELFF. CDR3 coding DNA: TGTGCCAGCAGCGGATGGGCCGGGGAGCTGTTTTTT.

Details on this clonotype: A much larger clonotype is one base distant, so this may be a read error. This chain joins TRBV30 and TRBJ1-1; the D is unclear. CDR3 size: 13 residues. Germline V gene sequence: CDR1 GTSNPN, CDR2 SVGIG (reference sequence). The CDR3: CAWSVSANTGAFF. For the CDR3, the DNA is TGTGCCTGGAGTGTTTCAGCGAACACTGGAGCTTTCTTT.

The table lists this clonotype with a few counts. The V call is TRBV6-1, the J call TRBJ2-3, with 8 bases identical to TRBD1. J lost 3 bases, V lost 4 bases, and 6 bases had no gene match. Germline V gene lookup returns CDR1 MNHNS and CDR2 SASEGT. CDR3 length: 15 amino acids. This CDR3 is CASSAPQGGTDTQYF. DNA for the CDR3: TGTGCCAGCAGTGCCCCACAGGGGGGAACAGATACGCAGTATTTT.

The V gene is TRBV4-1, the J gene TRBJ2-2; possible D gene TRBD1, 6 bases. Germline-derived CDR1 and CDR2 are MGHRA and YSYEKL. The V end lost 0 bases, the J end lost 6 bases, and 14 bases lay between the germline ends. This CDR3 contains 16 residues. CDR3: CASSQEWSGESGELFF. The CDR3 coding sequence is TGCGCCAGCAGCCAAGAGTGGTCAGGGGAGTCCGGGGAGCTGTTTTTT.